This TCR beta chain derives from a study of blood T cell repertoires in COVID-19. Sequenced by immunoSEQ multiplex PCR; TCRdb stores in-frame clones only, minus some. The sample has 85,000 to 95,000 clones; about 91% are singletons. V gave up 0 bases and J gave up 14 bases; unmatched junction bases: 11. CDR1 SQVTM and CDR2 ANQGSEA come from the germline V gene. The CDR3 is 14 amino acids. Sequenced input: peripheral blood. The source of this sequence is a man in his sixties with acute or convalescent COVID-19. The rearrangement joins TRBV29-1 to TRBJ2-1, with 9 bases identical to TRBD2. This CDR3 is CSVEEVHGTSSKFF. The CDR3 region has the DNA TGCAGCGTTGAAGAGGTACACGGGACTAGCAGTAAGTTCTTC.